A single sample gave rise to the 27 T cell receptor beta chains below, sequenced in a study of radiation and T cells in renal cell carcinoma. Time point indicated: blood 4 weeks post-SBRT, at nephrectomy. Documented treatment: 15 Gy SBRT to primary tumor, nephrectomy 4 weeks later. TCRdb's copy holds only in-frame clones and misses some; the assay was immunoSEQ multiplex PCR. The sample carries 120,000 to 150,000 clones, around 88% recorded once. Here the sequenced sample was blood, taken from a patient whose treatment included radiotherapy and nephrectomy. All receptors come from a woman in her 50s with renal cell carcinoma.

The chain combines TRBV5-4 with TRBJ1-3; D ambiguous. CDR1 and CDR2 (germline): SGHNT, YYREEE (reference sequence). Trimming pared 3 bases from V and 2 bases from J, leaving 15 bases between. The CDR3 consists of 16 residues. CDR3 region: CASSSDRGRAGNTIYF. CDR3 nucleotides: TGTGCCAGCAGCTCCGACCGGGGAAGGGCTGGAAACACCATATATTTT.

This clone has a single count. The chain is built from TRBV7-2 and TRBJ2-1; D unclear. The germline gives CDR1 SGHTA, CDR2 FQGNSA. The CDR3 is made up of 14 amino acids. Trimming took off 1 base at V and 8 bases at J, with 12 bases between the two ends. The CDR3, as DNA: TGTGCCAGCAGCTTAGACGGGCCGCTGGATGAGCAGTTCTTC. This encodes CASSLDGPLDEQFF. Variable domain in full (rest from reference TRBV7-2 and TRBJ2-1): GAGVSQSPSNKVTEKGKDVELRCDPISGHTALYWYRQSLGQGLEFLIYFQGNSAPDKSGLPSDRFSAERTGGSVSTLTIQRTQQEDSAVYLCASSLDGPLDEQFFGPGTRLTVL.

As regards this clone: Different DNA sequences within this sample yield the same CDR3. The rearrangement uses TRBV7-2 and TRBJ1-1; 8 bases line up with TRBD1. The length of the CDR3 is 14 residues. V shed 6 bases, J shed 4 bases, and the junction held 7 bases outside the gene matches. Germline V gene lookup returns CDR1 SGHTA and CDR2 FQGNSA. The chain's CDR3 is CASSMTGASTEAFF. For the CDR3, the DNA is TGTGCCAGCAGTATGACAGGGGCTTCCACTGAAGCTTTCTTT.

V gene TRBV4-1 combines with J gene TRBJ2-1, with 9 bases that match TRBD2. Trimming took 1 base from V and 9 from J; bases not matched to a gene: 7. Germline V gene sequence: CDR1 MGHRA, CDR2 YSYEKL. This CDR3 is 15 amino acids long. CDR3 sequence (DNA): TGCGCCAGCAGCCAAGTGGCGGGGGGGTTCTCTGAGCAGTTCTTC. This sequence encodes CASSQVAGGFSEQFF.

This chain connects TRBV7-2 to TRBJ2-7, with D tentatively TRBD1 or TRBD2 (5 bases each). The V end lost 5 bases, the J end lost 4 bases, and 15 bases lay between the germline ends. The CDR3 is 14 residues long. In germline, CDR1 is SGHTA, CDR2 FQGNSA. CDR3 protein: CASSEYRGAYEQYF. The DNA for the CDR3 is TGTGCCAGCAGCGAGTACCGGGGCGCGTACGAGCAGTACTTC.

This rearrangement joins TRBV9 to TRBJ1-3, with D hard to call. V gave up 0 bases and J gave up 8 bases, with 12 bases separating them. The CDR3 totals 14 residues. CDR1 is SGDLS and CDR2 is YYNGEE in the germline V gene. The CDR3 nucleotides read TGTGCCAGCAGCGTAGTCGCCGCTGGGGACACCATATATTTT. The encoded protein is CASSVVAAGDTIYF. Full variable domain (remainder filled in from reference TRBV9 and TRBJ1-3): DSGVTQTPKHLITATGQRVTLRCSPRSGDLSVYWYQQSLDQGLQFLIQYYNGEERAKGNILERFSAQQFPDLHSELNLSSLELGDSALYFCASSVVAAGDTIYFGEGSWLTVV.

CDR3 in DNA: TGCGCCAGCAGCCAAGAGGGTCAGCGGGGGGGCTACGAGCAGTACTTC. Protein: CASSQEGQRGGYEQYF. This chain joins TRBV4-3 and TRBJ2-7; TRBD2 matches at 10 bases. J lost 3 bases, V lost 0 bases, and 5 bases had no gene match. Germline loops: CDR1 LGHNA, CDR2 YSLEER. The CDR3 is 16 residues long.

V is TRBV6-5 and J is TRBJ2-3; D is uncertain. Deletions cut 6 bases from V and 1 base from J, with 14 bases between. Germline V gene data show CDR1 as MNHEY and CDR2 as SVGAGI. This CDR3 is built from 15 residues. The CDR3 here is CASSPVVAGTDTQYF. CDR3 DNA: TGTGCCAGCAGCCCCGTCGTAGCCGGCACAGATACGCAGTATTTT.

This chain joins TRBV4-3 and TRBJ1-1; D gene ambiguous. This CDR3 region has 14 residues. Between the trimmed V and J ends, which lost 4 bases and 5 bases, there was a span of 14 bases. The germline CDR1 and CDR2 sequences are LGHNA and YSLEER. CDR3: CASSLGSGRTEAFF. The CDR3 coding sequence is TGCGCCAGCAGCCTAGGATCAGGAAGGACTGAAGCTTTCTTT.

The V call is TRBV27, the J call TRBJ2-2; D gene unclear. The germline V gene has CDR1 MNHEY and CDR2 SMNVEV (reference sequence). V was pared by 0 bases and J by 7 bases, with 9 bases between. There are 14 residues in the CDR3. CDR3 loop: CASSLSWRSGELFF. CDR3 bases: TGTGCCAGCAGTTTATCGTGGCGTAGCGGGGAGCTGTTTTTT.

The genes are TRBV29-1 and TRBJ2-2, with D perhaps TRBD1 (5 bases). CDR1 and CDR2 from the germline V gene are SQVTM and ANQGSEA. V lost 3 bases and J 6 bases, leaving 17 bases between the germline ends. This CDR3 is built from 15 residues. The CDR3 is CSVDVGLRAPGELFF. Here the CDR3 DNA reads TGCAGCGTTGATGTGGGGCTCAGGGCCCCCGGGGAGCTGTTTTTT.

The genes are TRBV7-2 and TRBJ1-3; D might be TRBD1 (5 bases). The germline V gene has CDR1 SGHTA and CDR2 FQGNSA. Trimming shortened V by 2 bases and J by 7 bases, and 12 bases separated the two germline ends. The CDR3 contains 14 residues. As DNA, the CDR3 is TGTGCCAGCAGCTTAATTACGGAGGGGAACACCATATATTTT. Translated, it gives CASSLITEGNTIYF.

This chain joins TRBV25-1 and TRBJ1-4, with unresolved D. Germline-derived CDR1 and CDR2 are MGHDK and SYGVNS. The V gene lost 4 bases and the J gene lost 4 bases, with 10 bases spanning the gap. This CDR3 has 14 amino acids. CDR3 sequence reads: CASSGTPLNEKLFF. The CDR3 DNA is TGTGCCAGCAGTGGCACGCCGCTTAATGAAAAACTGTTTTTT.

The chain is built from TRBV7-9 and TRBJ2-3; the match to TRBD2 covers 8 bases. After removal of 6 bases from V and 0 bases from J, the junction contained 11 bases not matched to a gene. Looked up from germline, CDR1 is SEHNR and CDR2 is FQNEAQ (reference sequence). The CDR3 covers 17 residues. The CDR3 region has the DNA TGTGCCAGCAGTTTTCGGACTAGCTACATGAGCACAGATACGCAGTATTTT. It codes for CASSFRTSYMSTDTQYF.

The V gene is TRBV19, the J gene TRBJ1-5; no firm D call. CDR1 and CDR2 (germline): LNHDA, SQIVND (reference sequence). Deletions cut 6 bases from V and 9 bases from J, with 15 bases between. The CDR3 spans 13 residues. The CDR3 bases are TGTGCCAGTAGGGCGCCTACGGCAGCGCCCCAGCATTTT. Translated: CASRAPTAAPQHF.

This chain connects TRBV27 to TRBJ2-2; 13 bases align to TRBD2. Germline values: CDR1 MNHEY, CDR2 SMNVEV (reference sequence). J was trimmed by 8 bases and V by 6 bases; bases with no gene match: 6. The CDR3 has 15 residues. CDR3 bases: TGTGCCAGCAGGACTAGCGGGAGGAACGCGGGGGAGCTGTTTTTT. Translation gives CASRTSGRNAGELFF.

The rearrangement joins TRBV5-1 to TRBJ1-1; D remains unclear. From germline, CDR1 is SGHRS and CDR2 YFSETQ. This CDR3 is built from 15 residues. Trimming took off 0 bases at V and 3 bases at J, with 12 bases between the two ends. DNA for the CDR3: TGCGCCAGCAGCTTGGTAGCCGGCAGACACACTGAAGCTTTCTTT. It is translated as CASSLVAGRHTEAFF.

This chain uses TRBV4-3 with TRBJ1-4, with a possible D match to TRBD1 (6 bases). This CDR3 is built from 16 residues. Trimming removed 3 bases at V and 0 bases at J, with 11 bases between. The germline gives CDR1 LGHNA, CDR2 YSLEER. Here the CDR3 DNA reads TGCGCCAGCAGCCAGAACAGGGTTGCAACTAATGAAAAACTGTTTTTT. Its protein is CASSQNRVATNEKLFF.

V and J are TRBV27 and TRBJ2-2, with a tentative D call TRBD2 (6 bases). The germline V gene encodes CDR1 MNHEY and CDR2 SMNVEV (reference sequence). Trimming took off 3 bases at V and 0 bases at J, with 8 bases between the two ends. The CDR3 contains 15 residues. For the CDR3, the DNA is TGTGCCAGCAGTTTGCTAGCGACGAACACCGGGGAGCTGTTTTTT. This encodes CASSLLATNTGELFF.

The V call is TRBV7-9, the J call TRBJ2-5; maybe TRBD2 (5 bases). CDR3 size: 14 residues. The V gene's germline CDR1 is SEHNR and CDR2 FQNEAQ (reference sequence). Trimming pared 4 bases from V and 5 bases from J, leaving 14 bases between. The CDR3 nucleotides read TGTGCCAGCAGCTATGGACTGGCCGGGGAGACCCAGTACTTC. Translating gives CASSYGLAGETQYF.

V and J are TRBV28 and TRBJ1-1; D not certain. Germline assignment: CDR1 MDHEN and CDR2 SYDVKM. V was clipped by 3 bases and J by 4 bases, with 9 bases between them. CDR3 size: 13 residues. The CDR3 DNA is TGTGCCAGCAGTTTTAACCTACCCACTGAAGCTTTCTTT. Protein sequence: CASSFNLPTEAFF.

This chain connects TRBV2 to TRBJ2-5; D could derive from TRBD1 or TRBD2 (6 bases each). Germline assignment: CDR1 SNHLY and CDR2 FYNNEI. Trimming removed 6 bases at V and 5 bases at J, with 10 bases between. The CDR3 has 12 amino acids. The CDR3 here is CASRQGGETQYF. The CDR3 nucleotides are TGTGCCAGCAGACAGGGAGGCGAGACCCAGTACTTC.

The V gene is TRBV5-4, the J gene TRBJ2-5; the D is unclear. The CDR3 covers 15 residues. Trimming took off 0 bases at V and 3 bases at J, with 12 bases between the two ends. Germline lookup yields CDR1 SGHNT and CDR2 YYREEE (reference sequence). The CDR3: CASSLGADLEETQYF. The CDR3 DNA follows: TGTGCCAGCAGCTTGGGGGCGGATTTAGAAGAGACCCAGTACTTC.

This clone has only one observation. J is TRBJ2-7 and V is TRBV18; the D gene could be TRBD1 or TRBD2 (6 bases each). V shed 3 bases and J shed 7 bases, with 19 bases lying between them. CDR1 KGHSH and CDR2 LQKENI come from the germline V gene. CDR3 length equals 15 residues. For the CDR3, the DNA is TGTGCCAGCTCACCGGGGGGTGGACAGCCCGGGGAGCAGTACTTC. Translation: CASSPGGGQPGEQYF.

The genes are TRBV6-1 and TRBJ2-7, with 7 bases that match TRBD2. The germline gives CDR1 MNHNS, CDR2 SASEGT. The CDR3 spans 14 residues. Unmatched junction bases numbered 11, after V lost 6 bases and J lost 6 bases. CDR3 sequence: CASRSTGGLGEQYF. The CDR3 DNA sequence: TGTGCCAGCAGGTCGACGGGAGGTCTGGGCGAGCAGTACTTC.

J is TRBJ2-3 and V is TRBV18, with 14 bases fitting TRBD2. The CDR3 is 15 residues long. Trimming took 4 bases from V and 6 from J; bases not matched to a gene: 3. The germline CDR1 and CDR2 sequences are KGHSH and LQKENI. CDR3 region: CASSQGLAGADTQYF. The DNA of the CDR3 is TGTGCCAGCTCACAGGGACTAGCGGGAGCCGATACGCAGTATTTT. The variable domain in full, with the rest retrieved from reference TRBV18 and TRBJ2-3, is NAGVMQNPRHLVRRRGQEARLRCSPMKGHSHVYWYRQLPEEGLKFMVYLQKENIIDESGMPKERFSAEFPKEGPSILRIQQVVRGDSAAYFCASSQGLAGADTQYFGPGTRLTVL.

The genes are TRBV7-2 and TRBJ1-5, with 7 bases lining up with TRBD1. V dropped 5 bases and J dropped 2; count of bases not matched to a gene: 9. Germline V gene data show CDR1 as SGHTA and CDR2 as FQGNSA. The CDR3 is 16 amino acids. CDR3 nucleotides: TGTGCCAGCAGCGCCCACAGGGGTGAGGGCAATCAGCCCCAGCATTTT. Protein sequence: CASSAHRGEGNQPQHF.